Listed here are 5 T cell receptor beta chains from one sample, sequenced in a study of blood T cell repertoires in COVID-19. Sequencing was performed with immunoSEQ multiplex PCR; in TCRdb, only in-frame clones are kept and a portion is missing. The table shows around 150,000 clones, with about 90% occurring only once. Sample: peripheral blood. These receptors all stem from a man in his fifties or sixties with acute or convalescent COVID-19.

The gene calls are TRBV19 and TRBJ2-2; 12 bases are shared with TRBD1. CDR3 length: 17 amino acids. Per the germline V gene, CDR1 is LNHDA and CDR2 is SQIVND (reference sequence). J was trimmed by 5 bases and V by 6 bases; bases with no gene match: 10. The CDR3 loop is CASSFRDRGPRTGELFF. The CDR3 DNA reads TGTGCCAGTAGCTTCCGGGACAGGGGGCCTCGAACCGGGGAGCTGTTTTTT.

The chain uses TRBV10-3 and TRBJ1-3; D is unresolved. Per germline, CDR1 ENHRY and CDR2 SYGVKD. Trimming pared 6 bases from V and 4 bases from J, leaving 10 bases between. The CDR3 extends over 13 amino acids. The CDR3 DNA is TGTGCCATCAGGAGGGATTCAGGAAACACCATATATTTT. This codes for CAIRRDSGNTIYF.

V is TRBV10-3 and J is TRBJ1-2, with TRBD1 as a possible D gene (6 bases). V was cut by 8 bases and J by 2 bases, with 12 bases left in between. Germline CDR1 and CDR2: ENHRY and SYGVKD. CDR3 size: 13 residues. CDR3 protein: CAIGPGQNYGYTF. For the CDR3, the DNA is TGTGCCATCGGGCCCGGACAGAACTATGGCTACACCTTC.

The CDR3 loop is CASGLNYGYTF. The CDR3 bases are TGTGCCAGCGGCCTTAACTATGGCTACACCTTC. The chain recombines TRBV6-5 with TRBJ1-2; the D is unclear. There are 11 residues in the CDR3. V was pared by 8 bases and J by 1 base, with 5 bases between. Germline CDR1 is MNHEY and CDR2 is SVGAGI.

The chain has TRBV3-1 (or the pseudogene TRBV3-2) and TRBJ2-7, with TRBD2 matching over 11 bases. The CDR3 totals 17 residues. Germline V CDR1 and CDR2: LGHDT, YNNKEL (reference sequence). J lost 0 bases, V lost 4 bases, and 8 bases had no gene match. The CDR3 DNA follows: TGTGCCAGCAGCCGTACCGGGACTAGCGGTTCCTCCTACGAGCAGTACTTC. Amino acid sequence: CASSRTGTSGSSYEQYF.